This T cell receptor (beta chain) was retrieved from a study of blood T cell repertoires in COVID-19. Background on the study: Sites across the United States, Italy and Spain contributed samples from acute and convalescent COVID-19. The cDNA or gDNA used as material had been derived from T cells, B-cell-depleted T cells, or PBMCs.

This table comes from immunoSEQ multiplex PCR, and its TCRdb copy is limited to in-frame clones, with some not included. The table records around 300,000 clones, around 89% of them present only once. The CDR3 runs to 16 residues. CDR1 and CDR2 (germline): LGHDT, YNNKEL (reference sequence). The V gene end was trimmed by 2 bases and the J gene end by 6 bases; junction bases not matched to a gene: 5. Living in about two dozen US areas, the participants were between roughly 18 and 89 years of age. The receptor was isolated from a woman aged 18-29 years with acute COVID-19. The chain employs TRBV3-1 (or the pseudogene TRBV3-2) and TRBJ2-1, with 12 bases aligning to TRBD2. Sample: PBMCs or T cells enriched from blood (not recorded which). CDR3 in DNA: TGTGCCAGCAGCCAATTGACTAGCGGGAGACCCAATGAGCAGTTCTTC. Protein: CASSQLTSGRPNEQFF.